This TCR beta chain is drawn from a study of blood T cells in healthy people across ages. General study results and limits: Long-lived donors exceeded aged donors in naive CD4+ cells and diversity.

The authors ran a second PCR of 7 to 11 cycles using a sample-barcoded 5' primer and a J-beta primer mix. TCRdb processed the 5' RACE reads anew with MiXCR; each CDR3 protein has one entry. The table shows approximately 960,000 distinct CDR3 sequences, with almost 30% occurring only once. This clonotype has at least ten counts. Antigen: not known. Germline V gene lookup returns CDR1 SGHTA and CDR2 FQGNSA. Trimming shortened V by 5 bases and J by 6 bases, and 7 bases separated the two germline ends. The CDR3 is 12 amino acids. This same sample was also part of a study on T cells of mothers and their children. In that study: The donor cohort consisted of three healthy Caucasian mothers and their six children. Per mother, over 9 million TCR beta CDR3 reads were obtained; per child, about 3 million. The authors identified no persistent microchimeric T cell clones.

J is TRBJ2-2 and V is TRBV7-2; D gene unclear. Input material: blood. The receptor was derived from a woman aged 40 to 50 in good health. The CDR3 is CASSPMSGELFF. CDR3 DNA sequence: TGTGCCAGCAGCCCAATGTCCGGGGAGCTGTTTTTT.